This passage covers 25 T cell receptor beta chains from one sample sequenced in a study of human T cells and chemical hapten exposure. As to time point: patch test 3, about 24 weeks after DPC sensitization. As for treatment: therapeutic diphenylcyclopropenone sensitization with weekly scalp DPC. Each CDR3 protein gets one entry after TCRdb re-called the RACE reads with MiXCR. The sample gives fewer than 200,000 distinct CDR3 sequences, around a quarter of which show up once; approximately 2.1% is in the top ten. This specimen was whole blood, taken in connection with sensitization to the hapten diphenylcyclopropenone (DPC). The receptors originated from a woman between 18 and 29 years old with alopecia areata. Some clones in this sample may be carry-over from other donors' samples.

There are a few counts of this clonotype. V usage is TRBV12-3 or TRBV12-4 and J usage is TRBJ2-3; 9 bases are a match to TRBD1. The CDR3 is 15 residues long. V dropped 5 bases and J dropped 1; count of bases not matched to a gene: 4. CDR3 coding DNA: TGTGCCAGCAGTCCCCGGACAGGGGGCACAGATACGCAGTATTTT. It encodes CASSPRTGGTDTQYF.

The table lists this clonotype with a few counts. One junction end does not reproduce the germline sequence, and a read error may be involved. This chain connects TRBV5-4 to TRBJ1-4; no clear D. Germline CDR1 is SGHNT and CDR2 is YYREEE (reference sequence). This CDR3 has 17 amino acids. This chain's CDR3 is CVSSLRLIFGGDEKLFF. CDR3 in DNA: TGTGTCAGCAGCTTGAGGTTAATTTTTGGAGGCGATGAAAAACTGTTTTTT.

CDR3 residues: CASSMDGEYTQYF. The CDR3 nucleotides are TGTGCCAGCAGCATGGATGGGGAGTATACGCAGTATTTT. The chain links TRBV5-4 to TRBJ2-3; possible D gene TRBD2, 5 bases. V lost 4 bases, J lost 7 bases, and 13 bases lay in between. The length of the CDR3 is 13 residues. Germline assignment: CDR1 SGHNT and CDR2 YYREEE (reference sequence).

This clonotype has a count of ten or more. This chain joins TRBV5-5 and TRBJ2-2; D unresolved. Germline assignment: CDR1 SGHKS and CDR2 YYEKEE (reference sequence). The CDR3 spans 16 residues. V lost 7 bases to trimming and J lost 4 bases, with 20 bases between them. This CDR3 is CASSGSARRSTGELFF. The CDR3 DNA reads TGTGCCAGCTCGGGCTCGGCTAGACGGAGCACCGGGGAGCTGTTTTTT. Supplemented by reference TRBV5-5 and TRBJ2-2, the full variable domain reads DAGVTQSPTHLIKTRGQQVTLRCSPISGHKSVSWYQQVLGQGPQFIFQYYEKEERGRGNFPDRFSARQFPNYSSELNVNALLLGDSALYLCASSGSARRSTGELFFGEGSRLTVL.

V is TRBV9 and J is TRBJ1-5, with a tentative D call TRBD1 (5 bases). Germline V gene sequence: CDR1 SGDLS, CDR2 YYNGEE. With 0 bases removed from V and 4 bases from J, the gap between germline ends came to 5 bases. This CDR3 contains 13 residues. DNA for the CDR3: TGTGCCAGCAGCGTAGGACAGAATCAGCCCCAGCATTTT. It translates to CASSVGQNQPQHF. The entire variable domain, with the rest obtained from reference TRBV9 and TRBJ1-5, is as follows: DSGVTQTPKHLITATGQRVTLRCSPRSGDLSVYWYQQSLDQGLQFLIQYYNGEERAKGNILERFSAQQFPDLHSELNLSSLELGDSALYFCASSVGQNQPQHFGDGTRLSIL.

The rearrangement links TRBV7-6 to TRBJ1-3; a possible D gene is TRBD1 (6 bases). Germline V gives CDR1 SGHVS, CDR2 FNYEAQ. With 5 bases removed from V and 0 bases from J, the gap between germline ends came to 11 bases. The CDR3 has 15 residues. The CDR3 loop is CASSDGQSSGNTIYF. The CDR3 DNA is TGTGCCAGCAGCGATGGACAGAGCTCTGGAAACACCATATATTTT.

The CDR3 DNA reads as TGTGCCAGCAGCCTCCCCCTGGGCGGGCACACAGATACGCAGTATTTT. Protein product: CASSLPLGGHTDTQYF. The chain employs TRBV7-9 and TRBJ2-3, with D perhaps matching TRBD2 (5 bases). This CDR3 has 16 amino acids. The germline V gene encodes CDR1 SEHNR and CDR2 FQNEAQ (reference sequence). The V and J ends lost 5 bases and 2 bases respectively, with 17 bases between them.

CDR3 sequence: CASSLGQAVVEQYF. The CDR3 DNA reads as TGCGCCAGCAGCCTGGGACAGGCGGTAGTTGAGCAGTACTTC. V gene TRBV5-1 combines with J gene TRBJ2-7, with 8 bases fitting TRBD1. V trimming: 4 bases; J trimming: 7 bases; junction bases outside the gene matches: 10. Looked up from germline, CDR1 is SGHRS and CDR2 is YFSETQ. The CDR3 is 14 residues long.

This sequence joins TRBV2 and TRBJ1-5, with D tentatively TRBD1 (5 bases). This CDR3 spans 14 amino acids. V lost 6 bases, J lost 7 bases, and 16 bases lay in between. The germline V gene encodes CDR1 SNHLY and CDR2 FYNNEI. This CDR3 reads CASRPGPTGQPQHF. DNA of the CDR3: TGTGCCAGCAGGCCGGGACCCACGGGCCAGCCCCAGCATTTT.

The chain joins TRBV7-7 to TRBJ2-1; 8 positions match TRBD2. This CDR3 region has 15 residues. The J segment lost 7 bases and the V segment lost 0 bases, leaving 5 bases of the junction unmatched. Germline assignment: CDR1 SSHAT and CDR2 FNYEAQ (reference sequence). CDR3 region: CASSLASGTPNEQFF. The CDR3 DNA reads TGTGCCAGCAGCTTAGCTAGCGGGACCCCGAATGAGCAGTTCTTC.

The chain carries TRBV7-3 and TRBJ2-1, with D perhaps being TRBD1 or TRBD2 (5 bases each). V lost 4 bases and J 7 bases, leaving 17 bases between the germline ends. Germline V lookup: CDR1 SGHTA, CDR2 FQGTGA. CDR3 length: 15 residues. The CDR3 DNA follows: TGTGCCAGCAGCTCCGGCGGAGTTGGGGGTAATGAGCAGTTCTTC. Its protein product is CASSSGGVGGNEQFF. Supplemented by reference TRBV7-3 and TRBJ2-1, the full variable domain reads GAGVSQTPSNKVTEKGKYVELRCDPISGHTALYWYRQSLGQGPEFLIYFQGTGAADDSGLPNDRFFAVRPEGSVSTLKIQRTERGDSAVYLCASSSGGVGGNEQFFGPGTRLTVL.

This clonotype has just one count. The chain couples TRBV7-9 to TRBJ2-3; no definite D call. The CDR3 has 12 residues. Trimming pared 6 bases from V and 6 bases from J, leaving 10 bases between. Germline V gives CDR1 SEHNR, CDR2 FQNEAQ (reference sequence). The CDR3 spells CASRSLGDTQYF. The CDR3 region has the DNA TGTGCCAGCAGGTCCCTGGGGGATACGCAGTATTTT.

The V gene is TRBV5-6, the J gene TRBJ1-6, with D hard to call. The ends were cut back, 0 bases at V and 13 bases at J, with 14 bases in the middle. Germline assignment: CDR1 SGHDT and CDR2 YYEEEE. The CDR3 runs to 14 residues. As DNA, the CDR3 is TGTGCCAGCAGCTTGGAGGGCGTAGGACTGCCCCTCCACTTT. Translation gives CASSLEGVGLPLHF.

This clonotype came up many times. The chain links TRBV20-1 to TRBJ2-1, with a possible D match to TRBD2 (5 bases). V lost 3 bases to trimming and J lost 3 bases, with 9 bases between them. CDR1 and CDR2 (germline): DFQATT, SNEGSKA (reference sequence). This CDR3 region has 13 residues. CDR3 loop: CSASLDYYNEQFF. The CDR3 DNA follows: TGCAGTGCTAGCCTAGACTACTACAATGAGCAGTTCTTC.

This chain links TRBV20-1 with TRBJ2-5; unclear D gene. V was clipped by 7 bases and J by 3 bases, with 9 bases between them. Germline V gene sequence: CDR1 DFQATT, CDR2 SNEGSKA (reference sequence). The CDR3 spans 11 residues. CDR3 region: CSVQSEETQYF. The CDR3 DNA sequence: TGCAGTGTTCAGAGCGAAGAGACCCAGTACTTC.

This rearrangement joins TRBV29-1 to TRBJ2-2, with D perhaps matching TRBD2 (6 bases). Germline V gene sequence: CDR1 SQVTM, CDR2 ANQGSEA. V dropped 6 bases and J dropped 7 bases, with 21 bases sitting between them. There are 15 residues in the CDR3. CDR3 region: CSVGLTGPGGGELFF. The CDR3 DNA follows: TGCAGCGTGGGACTGACGGGACCCGGGGGCGGGGAGCTGTTTTTT.

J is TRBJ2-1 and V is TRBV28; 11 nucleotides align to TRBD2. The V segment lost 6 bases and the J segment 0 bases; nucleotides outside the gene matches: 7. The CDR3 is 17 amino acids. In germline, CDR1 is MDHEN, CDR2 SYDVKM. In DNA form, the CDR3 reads TGTGCCAGCAGGCGGACTAGCGGGCGGAGCTCCTACAATGAGCAGTTCTTC. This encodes CASRRTSGRSSYNEQFF. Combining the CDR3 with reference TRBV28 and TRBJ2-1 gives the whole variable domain DVKVTQSSRYLVKRTGEKVFLECVQDMDHENMFWYRQDPGLGLRLIYFSYDVKMKEKGDIPEGYSVSREKKERFSLILESASTNQTSMYLCASRRTSGRSSYNEQFFGPGTRLTVL.

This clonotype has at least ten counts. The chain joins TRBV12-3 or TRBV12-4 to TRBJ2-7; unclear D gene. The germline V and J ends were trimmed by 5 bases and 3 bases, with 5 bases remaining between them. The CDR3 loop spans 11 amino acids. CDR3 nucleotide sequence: TGTGCCAGCAGTGCGCTCTACGAGCAGTACTTC. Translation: CASSALYEQYF.

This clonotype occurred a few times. CDR3 bases: TGTGCCAGCAGCTCGCACGGACAGGGTCCCCACGAGCAGTACTTC. This gives the protein CASSSHGQGPHEQYF. J is TRBJ2-7 and V is TRBV9; 8 nucleotides agree with TRBD1. Trimming at V came to 4 bases and at J to 5 bases, leaving 11 bases not matched to a gene. In germline, CDR1 is SGDLS, CDR2 YYNGEE. The CDR3 has 15 residues.

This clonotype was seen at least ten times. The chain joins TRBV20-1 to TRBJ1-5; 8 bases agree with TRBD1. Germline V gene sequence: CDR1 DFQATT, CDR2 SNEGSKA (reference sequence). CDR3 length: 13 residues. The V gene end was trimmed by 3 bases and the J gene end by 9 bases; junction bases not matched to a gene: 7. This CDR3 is CSASLGQGGPQHF. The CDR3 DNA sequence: TGCAGTGCTAGTCTAGGACAGGGAGGGCCCCAGCATTTT.

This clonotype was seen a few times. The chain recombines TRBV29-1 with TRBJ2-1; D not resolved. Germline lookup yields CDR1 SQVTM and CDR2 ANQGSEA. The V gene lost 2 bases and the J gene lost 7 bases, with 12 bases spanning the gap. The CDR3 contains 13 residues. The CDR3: CSVEKPPGNEQFF. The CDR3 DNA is TGCAGCGTTGAAAAGCCGCCCGGTAATGAGCAGTTCTTC.

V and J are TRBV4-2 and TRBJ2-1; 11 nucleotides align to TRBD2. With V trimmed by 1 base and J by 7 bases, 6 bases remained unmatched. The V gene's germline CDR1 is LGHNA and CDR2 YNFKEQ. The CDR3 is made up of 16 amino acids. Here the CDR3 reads CASSQAGTSGGNEQFF. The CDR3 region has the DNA TGTGCCAGCAGCCAAGCCGGGACTAGCGGAGGGAATGAGCAGTTCTTC.

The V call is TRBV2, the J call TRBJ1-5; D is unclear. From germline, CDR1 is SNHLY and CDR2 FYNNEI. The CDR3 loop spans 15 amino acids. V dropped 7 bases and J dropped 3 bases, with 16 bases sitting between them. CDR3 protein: CASMRREGPNQPQHF. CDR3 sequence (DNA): TGTGCCAGCATGCGTCGGGAAGGACCCAATCAGCCCCAGCATTTT. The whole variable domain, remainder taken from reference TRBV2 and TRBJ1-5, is EPEVTQTPSHQVTQMGQEVILRCVPISNHLYFYWYRQILGQKVEFLVSFYNNEISEKSEIFDDQFSVERPDGSNFTLKIRSTKLEDSAMYFCASMRREGPNQPQHFGDGTRLSIL.

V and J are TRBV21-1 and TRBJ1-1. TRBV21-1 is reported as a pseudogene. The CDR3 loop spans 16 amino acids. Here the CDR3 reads CASSIKGGVMNTEAFF. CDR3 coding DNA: TGTGCCAGCAGCATCAAGGGAGGCGTAATGAACACTGAAGCTTTCTTT.

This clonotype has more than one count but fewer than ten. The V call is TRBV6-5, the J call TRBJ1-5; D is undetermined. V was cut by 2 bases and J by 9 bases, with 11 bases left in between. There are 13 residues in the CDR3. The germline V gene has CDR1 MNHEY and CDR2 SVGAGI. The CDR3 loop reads CASSYRDAGPQHF. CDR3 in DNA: TGTGCCAGCAGTTACCGGGATGCGGGGCCCCAGCATTTT.